This entry lists 30 T cell receptor beta chains sequenced from one sample in a study of T cell responses to AZD1222 COVID-19 vaccine. Sequencing used immunoSEQ multiplex PCR; TCRdb keeps in-frame clones, though not all of them. This table holds some 120,000 clones, about 89% found once. The sample here was peripheral blood, taken on day 0 of AZD1222 vaccination. All receptors derive from an adult in good health.

The V call is TRBV7-2, the J call TRBJ2-5; 8 nucleotides agree with TRBD1. V was pared by 0 bases and J by 5 bases, with 8 bases of the junction left unmatched. The CDR3 sequence is 16 residues long. Germline V gene lookup returns CDR1 SGHTA and CDR2 FQGNSA. The CDR3 DNA follows: TGTGCCAGCAGCTTAGCTCCGGCAGGGGGCCTGGAGACCCAGTACTTC. Its protein product is CASSLAPAGGLETQYF.

The rearrangement uses TRBV6-4 and TRBJ2-3; tentatively, D is TRBD2 (5 bases). The CDR3 sequence is 16 residues long. Trimming stripped 5 bases from V and 0 bases from J, with 15 bases between. Germline-derived CDR1 and CDR2 are MRHNA and SNTAGT. This CDR3 reads CASSLRGQTSTDTQYF. CDR3 coding DNA: TGTGCCAGCAGTCTCCGCGGGCAAACTAGCACAGATACGCAGTATTTT.

V gene TRBV7-3 combines with J gene TRBJ2-2; TRBD2 agrees at 10 bases. CDR1 is SGHTA, CDR2 FQGTGA, per germline. The CDR3 is 17 residues long. Unmatched junction bases numbered 7, after V lost 5 bases and J lost 1 base. CDR3 coding DNA: TGTGCCAGCAGCCTCCCTAGCGGGGGCCTGAACACCGGGGAGCTGTTTTTT. It yields the protein CASSLPSGGLNTGELFF.

The chain links TRBV6-1 to TRBJ1-3; D perhaps matches TRBD1 (5 bases). The ends were cut back, 1 base at V and 4 bases at J, with 17 bases in the middle. The CDR3 runs to 17 residues. Germline V gene lookup returns CDR1 MNHNS and CDR2 SASEGT. The CDR3, as DNA: TGTGCCAGCAGTGAAGTCGTCCCCGGGGCGTTCGGAAACACCATATATTTT. Protein: CASSEVVPGAFGNTIYF.

The chain employs TRBV7-9 and TRBJ1-6; D is perhaps TRBD1 (5 bases). Germline V lookup: CDR1 SEHNR, CDR2 FQNEAQ (reference sequence). This CDR3 contains 16 residues. V gave up 7 bases and J gave up 7 bases, with 20 bases separating them. This CDR3 is CASTQTGADWNSPLHF. Here the CDR3 DNA reads TGTGCCAGCACCCAGACCGGGGCAGATTGGAATTCACCCCTCCACTTT.

The V gene is TRBV6-5, the J gene TRBJ2-2, with D tentatively TRBD1 or TRBD2 (5 bases each). Germline V gives CDR1 MNHEY, CDR2 SVGAGI. This CDR3 contains 15 residues. Deletions cut 10 bases from V and 2 bases from J, with 17 bases between. This CDR3 reads CATPDRDVNTGELFF. The CDR3 region has the DNA TGTGCCACGCCGGACCGGGACGTAAACACCGGGGAGCTGTTTTTT.

The chain is built from TRBV10-3 and TRBJ2-2; D is undetermined. Germline V gives CDR1 ENHRY, CDR2 SYGVKD. V lost 6 bases to trimming and J lost 6 bases, with 8 bases between them. The CDR3 length is 12 residues. Here the CDR3 reads CAIRLRAGELFF. The CDR3 bases are TGTGCCATCAGGTTACGGGCCGGGGAGCTGTTTTTT.

V and J are TRBV4-3 and TRBJ2-7, with TRBD1 matching 8 bases. Germline loops: CDR1 LGHNA, CDR2 YSLEER. The CDR3 runs 17 residues. The V gene end was trimmed by 3 bases and the J gene end by 3 bases; junction bases not matched to a gene: 13. The CDR3 spells CASSQALPGQASYEQYF. In nucleotides, the CDR3 is TGCGCCAGCAGCCAGGCATTACCGGGACAGGCTAGCTACGAGCAGTACTTC.

The chain links TRBV7-8 to TRBJ1-5; tentatively, D is TRBD1 (5 bases). Germline CDR1 reads SGHVS; CDR2 reads FQNEAQ. CDR3 length: 15 amino acids. V lost 4 bases, J lost 3 bases, and 13 bases lay in between. The CDR3 reads CASSWEQGSNQPQHF. The CDR3 nucleotides read TGTGCCAGCAGCTGGGAGCAGGGTTCCAATCAGCCCCAGCATTTT.

The gene calls are TRBV6-2 or TRBV6-3 and TRBJ2-7; the match to TRBD2 covers 10 bases. Germline trimming cut 2 bases from V and 2 bases from J; bases unmatched to any gene: 12. This CDR3 contains 18 residues. Per germline, CDR1 MNHEY and CDR2 SVGEGT. The CDR3 DNA sequence: TGTGCCAGCAGTTACCCTCCTAGCGGGAGAAGTCTGGCCTACGAGCAGTACTTC. This gives the protein CASSYPPSGRSLAYEQYF.

This clone occurred once. J is TRBJ1-2 and V is TRBV16, with 11 bases that match TRBD1. After removal of 3 bases from V and 8 bases from J, the junction contained 5 bases not matched to a gene. CDR1 and CDR2 from the germline V gene are KGHSY and FQNENV. This CDR3 has 14 residues. The CDR3 loop reads CASSHGQGAQGYTF. The CDR3 region has the DNA TGTGCCAGCAGCCACGGACAGGGGGCGCAAGGCTACACCTTC. Together with reference TRBV16 and TRBJ1-2, the CDR3 gives the full variable domain: GEEVAQTPKHLVRGEGQKAKLYCAPIKGHSYVFWYQQVLKNEFKFLISFQNENVFDETGMPKERFSAKCLPNSPCSLEIQATKLEDSAVYFCASSHGQGAQGYTFGSGTRLTVV.

This rearrangement joins TRBV10-3 to TRBJ1-2, with D tentatively TRBD1 (5 bases). With 7 bases removed from V and 4 bases from J, the gap between germline ends came to 16 bases. There are 14 residues in the CDR3. The germline CDR1 and CDR2 sequences are ENHRY and SYGVKD. The CDR3 DNA reads TGTGCCATCATACCGGAACTCGGGGGCTATGGCTACACCTTC. Translation: CAIIPELGGYGYTF.

The count of this clone is one. V gene TRBV3-1 (or the pseudogene TRBV3-2) combines with J gene TRBJ1-2; D unclear. Trimming removed 4 bases from V and 2 bases from J, with 8 bases in between. Germline CDR1 and CDR2: LGHDT and YNNKEL (reference sequence). This CDR3 spans 13 amino acids. CDR3 nucleotide sequence: TGTGCCAGCAGCCCGATACTAAACTATGGCTACACCTTC. Translating it yields CASSPILNYGYTF.

In the case of this clone: Other DNA sequences in the sample encode the same CDR3. V gene TRBV5-1 combines with J gene TRBJ1-3; TRBD1 might be the D (5 bases). Per germline, CDR1 SGHRS and CDR2 YFSETQ. Trimming left V 0 bases short and J 4 bases short, with 8 bases between. The CDR3 covers 14 residues. CDR3 DNA sequence: TGCGCCAGCAGCTTGGCGGGGCGGGGAAACACCATATATTTT. It translates to CASSLAGRGNTIYF.

The chain carries TRBV10-3 and TRBJ2-1; 7 nucleotides align to TRBD1. Germline V lookup: CDR1 ENHRY, CDR2 SYGVKD. J lost 5 bases, V lost 10 bases, and 11 bases had no gene match. The CDR3 consists of 14 residues. The CDR3 here is CATRQGPTDNEQFF. The CDR3 DNA follows: TGTGCCACCCGACAGGGACCGACGGACAATGAGCAGTTCTTC.

The V call is TRBV12-3 or TRBV12-4, the J call TRBJ2-6, with unresolved D. Trimming cost V 8 bases and J 0 bases, with 2 bases left between them. The CDR3 is 12 amino acids. The CDR3 region has the DNA TGTGCCAGCGACTCTGGGGCCAACGTCCTGACTTTC. Translated, it gives CASDSGANVLTF.

This clone was detected only once. The rearrangement uses TRBV5-1 and TRBJ2-1, with D possibly being TRBD1 (7 bases). The CDR3 loop spans 14 amino acids. V was shortened by 2 bases and J by 4 bases, with 10 bases between the two germline ends. The germline V gene has CDR1 SGHRS and CDR2 YFSETQ. The CDR3 spells CASSFPGGYNEQFF. CDR3 nucleotides: TGCGCCAGCAGCTTCCCAGGGGGGTACAATGAGCAGTTCTTC.

V is TRBV7-8 and J is TRBJ1-3; D possibly corresponds to TRBD1 (5 bases). Germline V gene sequence: CDR1 SGHVS, CDR2 FQNEAQ. CDR3 length equals 13 residues. V gave up 3 bases and J gave up 8 bases, with 11 bases separating them. In DNA, the CDR3 is TGTGCCAGCAGCTTCGGGGCGGGGGACACCATATATTTT. It yields the protein CASSFGAGDTIYF.

This chain connects TRBV5-1 to TRBJ2-3, with D perhaps TRBD2 (5 bases). The CDR3 is 15 residues long. Trimming took 2 bases from V and 6 from J, leaving 16 bases between them. The V gene's germline CDR1 is SGHRS and CDR2 YFSETQ. The CDR3 sequence: CASSFGATERDTQYF. The CDR3 bases are TGCGCCAGCAGCTTTGGCGCGACTGAGCGGGATACGCAGTATTTT. Using reference TRBV5-1 and TRBJ2-3 for the parts outside the CDR3, the full variable domain is KAGVTQTPRYLIKTRGQQVTLSCSPISGHRSVSWYQQTPGQGLQFLFEYFSETQRNKGNFPGRFSGRQFSNSRSEMNVSTLELGDSALYLCASSFGATERDTQYFGPGTRLTVL.

The chain carries TRBV6-1 and TRBJ1-1; the match to TRBD1 covers 12 bases. Trimming took 2 bases from V and 5 from J; bases not matched to a gene: 9. Germline CDR1 reads MNHNS; CDR2 reads SASEGT. The length of the CDR3 is 17 residues. CDR3: CASSEWAGTGGWTEAFF. The CDR3 DNA is TGTGCCAGCAGTGAATGGGCCGGGACAGGGGGCTGGACTGAAGCTTTCTTT.

This clone was recorded only once. This chain joins TRBV5-5 and TRBJ1-1, with D uncertain. Germline lookup yields CDR1 SGHKS and CDR2 YYEKEE (reference sequence). Trimming left V 2 bases short and J 5 bases short, with 13 bases between. There are 14 residues in the CDR3. In DNA form, the CDR3 reads TGTGCCAGCAGCTTAGAGTGGGGATGGACTGAAGCTTTCTTT. It codes for CASSLEWGWTEAFF. Drawing the rest from reference TRBV5-5 and TRBJ1-1, the complete variable domain is DAGVTQSPTHLIKTRGQQVTLRCSPISGHKSVSWYQQVLGQGPQFIFQYYEKEERGRGNFPDRFSARQFPNYSSELNVNALLLGDSALYLCASSLEWGWTEAFFGQGTRLTVV.

The V gene is TRBV19, the J gene TRBJ1-1; D unresolved. This CDR3 is 13 amino acids long. The germline V and J ends were trimmed by 6 bases and 0 bases, with 8 bases remaining between them. Looked up from germline, CDR1 is LNHDA and CDR2 is SQIVND (reference sequence). The CDR3 coding sequence is TGTGCCAGTAGAGTCGGGTTGAACACTGAAGCTTTCTTT. Encoded protein: CASRVGLNTEAFF. The whole variable domain, filled in from reference TRBV19 and TRBJ1-1, reads DGGITQSPKYLFRKEGQNVTLSCEQNLNHDAMYWYRQDPGQGLRLIYYSQIVNDFQKGDIAEGYSVSREKKESFPLTVTSAQKNPTAFYLCASRVGLNTEAFFGQGTRLTVV.

The chain links TRBV7-8 to TRBJ2-4; D remains ambiguous. CDR1 is SGHVS and CDR2 is FQNEAQ in the germline V gene. CDR3 size: 16 residues. Trimming cost V 3 bases and J 1 base, with 13 bases left between them. The CDR3, as DNA: TGTGCCAGCAGCTTGGCTGGCGCCCCTGCCAAAAACATTCAGTACTTC. It specifies CASSLAGAPAKNIQYF.

Here the CDR3 DNA reads TGTGCCAGCTCACCTGCGGCACAGGGGGGACACGAGCAGTACTTC. Residues: CASSPAAQGGHEQYF. V usage is TRBV18 and J usage is TRBJ2-7; the match to TRBD1 covers 8 bases. Germline values: CDR1 KGHSH, CDR2 LQKENI. CDR3 length: 15 amino acids. V dropped 3 bases and J dropped 5; count of bases not matched to a gene: 9.

This clone was detected only a few times. The same CDR3 can be traced to other DNA sequences in this sample. The chain carries TRBV29-1 and TRBJ1-5, with a tentative D call TRBD1 (5 bases). V lost 4 bases to trimming and J lost 4 bases, with 14 bases between them. CDR1 is SQVTM, CDR2 ANQGSEA, per germline. This CDR3 contains 14 residues. As DNA, the CDR3 is TGCAGCGTTGGCTGGGGGGACGGAAATCAGCCCCAGCATTTT. Its protein product is CSVGWGDGNQPQHF. Variable domain in full (rest from reference TRBV29-1 and TRBJ1-5): SAVISQKPSRDICQRGTSLTIQCQVDSQVTMMFWYRQQPGQSLTLIATANQGSEATYESGFVIDKFPISRPNLTFSTLTVSNMSPEDSSIYLCSVGWGDGNQPQHFGDGTRLSIL.

The V and J genes are TRBV30 and TRBJ1-4; D remains unclear. The CDR3 covers 10 residues. Trimming left V 5 bases short and J 5 bases short, with 3 bases between. Germline CDR1 GTSNPN, CDR2 SVGIG (reference sequence). CDR3 bases: TGTGCCTGGGGGAATGAAAAACTGTTTTTT. Its translation is CAWGNEKLFF.

This clone is a singleton in its sample. CDR3 DNA: TGTGCCACCAGCGGAGGGGATCAGCCCCAGCATTTT. Its translation: CATSGGDQPQHF. The chain couples TRBV15 to TRBJ1-5, with a tentative D call TRBD1 (5 bases). V lost 5 bases, J lost 5 bases, and 7 bases lay in between. This CDR3 contains 12 residues. The germline CDR1 and CDR2 sequences are LNHNV and YYDKDF (reference sequence).

V and J are TRBV18 and TRBJ2-7; D unresolved. The V end lost 3 bases, the J end lost 5 bases, and 14 bases lay between the germline ends. The germline CDR1 and CDR2 sequences are KGHSH and LQKENI. This CDR3 is 14 amino acids long. CDR3 coding DNA: TGTGCCAGCTCACCCCGAGGTGGGTCGAACGAGCAGTACTTC. Encoded protein: CASSPRGGSNEQYF.

The V gene is TRBV19, the J gene TRBJ2-1; 12 bases agree with TRBD1. Germline assignment: CDR1 LNHDA and CDR2 SQIVND (reference sequence). CDR3 length equals 14 residues. V was pared by 8 bases and J by 7 bases, with 6 bases of the junction left unmatched. Written as DNA, the CDR3 is TGTGCCAGTTCTCGGGACAGGGGGCATAATGAGCAGTTCTTC. It codes for CASSRDRGHNEQFF. The whole variable domain, remainder taken from reference TRBV19 and TRBJ2-1, is DGGITQSPKYLFRKEGQNVTLSCEQNLNHDAMYWYRQDPGQGLRLIYYSQIVNDFQKGDIAEGYSVSREKKESFPLTVTSAQKNPTAFYLCASSRDRGHNEQFFGPGTRLTVL.

V usage is TRBV5-6 and J usage is TRBJ2-1; 11 bases are a match to TRBD2. This CDR3 is 16 amino acids long. Per germline, CDR1 SGHDT and CDR2 YYEEEE. V dropped 2 bases and J dropped 1; count of bases not matched to a gene: 2. The CDR3 DNA is TGTGCCAGCAGCTTACTAGCGGGAGTGTCCTACAATGAGCAGTTCTTC. It codes for CASSLLAGVSYNEQFF.